Listed below are T cell receptor beta chains from one sample, sequenced in a study of cytomegalovirus exposure and HLA in healthy donors. Produced via immunoSEQ multiplex PCR; TCRdb's table is partial and in-frame only. The sample carries some 150,000 clones, 75% to 90% recorded once. The sample was PBMCs. The source is a man aged 18 to 29 in good health and CMV-seropositive. Each CDR3 is given with its conserved first and last residue. D genes are given only for firm matches. Only some rows state a clone size, as once, few, many or a class for expanded clones.

j_call: TRBJ1-2
cdr3_length: 14
v_call: TRBV4-3
clone_size: few
d_call: .
cdr3_aa: CASSQEAGGYGYTF
cdr3_nt: TGCGCCAGCAGCCAAGAGGCCGGGGGCTATGGCTACACCTTC

j_call: TRBJ1-1
cdr3_length: 12
v_call: TRBV7-9
clone_size: .
d_call: .
cdr3_aa: CASSPVVDEAFF
cdr3_nt: TGTGCCAGCAGCCCAGTGGTTGATGAAGCTTTCTTT

j_call: TRBJ2-7
cdr3_length: 16
v_call: TRBV4-1
clone_size: few
d_call: .
cdr3_aa: CASSHPPPRTTYEQYF
cdr3_nt: TGCGCCAGCAGCCATCCCCCTCCGAGGACTACCTACGAGCAGTACTTC

j_call: TRBJ2-7
cdr3_length: 11
v_call: TRBV7-2
clone_size: .
d_call: .
cdr3_aa: CASSRVGEQYF
cdr3_nt: TGTGCCAGCAGCCGCGTCGGCGAGCAGTACTTC

j_call: TRBJ1-1
cdr3_length: 14
v_call: TRBV27
clone_size: .
d_call: .
cdr3_aa: CASSLQGWTTEAFF
cdr3_nt: TGTGCCAGCAGTCTACAGGGTTGGACCACTGAAGCTTTCTTT

j_call: TRBJ2-1
cdr3_length: 14
v_call: TRBV7-9
clone_size: .
d_call: .
cdr3_aa: CASSRGIGPNEQFF
cdr3_nt: TGTGCCAGCAGCCGAGGGATAGGCCCTAATGAGCAGTTCTTC

j_call: TRBJ1-2
cdr3_length: 14
v_call: TRBV5-5
clone_size: .
d_call: .
cdr3_aa: CASSGETGVHGYTF
cdr3_nt: TGTGCCAGCAGCGGGGAAACAGGTGTCCATGGCTACACCTTC

j_call: TRBJ2-1
cdr3_length: 16
v_call: TRBV19
clone_size: .
d_call: TRBD1
cdr3_aa: CASSLPGTGGSNEQFF
cdr3_nt: TGTGCCAGTAGTCTCCCAGGGACAGGGGGAAGTAATGAGCAGTTCTTC

j_call: TRBJ2-2
cdr3_length: 13
v_call: TRBV30
clone_size: .
d_call: .
cdr3_aa: CAIDIAGTGELFF
cdr3_nt: TGTGCCATCGATATAGCTGGCACCGGGGAGCTGTTTTTT

j_call: TRBJ2-1
cdr3_length: 11
v_call: TRBV20-1
clone_size: .
d_call: .
cdr3_aa: CSAPPGNEQFF
cdr3_nt: TGCAGTGCTCCTCCAGGGAATGAGCAGTTCTTC

j_call: TRBJ1-2
cdr3_length: 15
v_call: TRBV5-1
clone_size: .
d_call: .
cdr3_aa: CASSSPGTSPYGYTF
cdr3_nt: TGCGCCAGCAGCTCTCCCGGGACATCTCCCTATGGCTACACCTTC

j_call: TRBJ1-2
cdr3_length: 13
v_call: TRBV7-9
clone_size: .
d_call: TRBD1
cdr3_aa: CASTSWTGIGYTF
cdr3_nt: TGTGCCAGCACCTCCTGGACAGGCATTGGCTACACCTTC

j_call: TRBJ2-3
cdr3_length: 15
v_call: TRBV7-9
clone_size: .
d_call: TRBD2
cdr3_aa: CASSPWREGLDTQYF
cdr3_nt: TGTGCCAGCAGCCCTTGGCGGGAGGGTTTAGATACGCAGTATTTT

j_call: TRBJ2-7
cdr3_length: 15
v_call: TRBV11-2
clone_size: .
d_call: TRBD2
cdr3_aa: CASSFTSGGTYEQYF
cdr3_nt: TGTGCCAGCAGCTTTACTAGCGGCGGTACCTACGAGCAGTACTTC

j_call: TRBJ1-5
cdr3_length: 13
v_call: TRBV7-2
clone_size: .
d_call: .
cdr3_aa: CASSLDGHQPQHF
cdr3_nt: TGTGCCAGCAGCTTAGATGGGCATCAGCCCCAGCATTTT

j_call: TRBJ1-1
cdr3_length: 16
v_call: TRBV13
clone_size: .
d_call: TRBD1
cdr3_aa: CASSSTGAGGATEAFF
cdr3_nt: TGTGCCAGCAGCTCGACAGGGGCTGGCGGGGCCACTGAAGCTTTCTTT

j_call: TRBJ2-1
cdr3_length: 9
v_call: TRBV4-3
clone_size: few
d_call: TRBD2
cdr3_aa: CARGGRQFF
cdr3_nt: TGCGCCCGGGGGGGACGGCAGTTCTTC

j_call: TRBJ1-2
cdr3_length: 13
v_call: TRBV30
clone_size: .
d_call: .
cdr3_aa: CACVCFGGEGYTF
cdr3_nt: TGTGCCTGCGTATGTTTCGGGGGAGAGGGCTACACCTTC

j_call: TRBJ1-5
cdr3_length: 11
v_call: TRBV2
clone_size: .
d_call: .
cdr3_aa: CASSGRGPQHF
cdr3_nt: TGTGCCAGCAGTGGGCGAGGGCCCCAGCATTTT

j_call: TRBJ2-7
cdr3_length: 16
v_call: TRBV5-1
clone_size: .
d_call: TRBD2
cdr3_aa: CASSATSGGTSYEQYF
cdr3_nt: TGCGCCAGCAGCGCTACTAGCGGGGGGACCTCCTACGAGCAGTACTTC

j_call: TRBJ1-1
cdr3_length: 14
v_call: TRBV6-6
clone_size: .
d_call: .
cdr3_aa: CASSYSRKNTEAFF
cdr3_nt: TGTGCCAGCAGTTACTCGCGGAAGAACACTGAAGCTTTCTTT

j_call: TRBJ2-7
cdr3_length: 15
v_call: TRBV28
clone_size: .
d_call: .
cdr3_aa: CASSFSDTPSGEQYF
cdr3_nt: TGTGCCAGCAGTTTCTCCGACACCCCGTCTGGCGAGCAGTACTTC

j_call: TRBJ1-4
cdr3_length: 16
v_call: TRBV4-3
clone_size: .
d_call: TRBD1
cdr3_aa: CASSQDPTGTNEKLFF
cdr3_nt: TGCGCCAGCAGCCAAGATCCGACAGGGACTAATGAAAAACTGTTTTTT

j_call: TRBJ2-1
cdr3_length: 13
v_call: TRBV5-4
clone_size: .
d_call: .
cdr3_aa: CASSPRANNEQFF
cdr3_nt: TGTGCCAGCAGCCCGAGGGCAAACAATGAGCAGTTCTTC

j_call: TRBJ1-1
cdr3_length: 12
v_call: TRBV6-5
clone_size: .
d_call: .
cdr3_aa: CASSYNEGEAFF
cdr3_nt: TGTGCCAGCAGTTATAATGAGGGAGAGGCTTTCTTT

j_call: TRBJ2-1
cdr3_length: 17
v_call: TRBV11-1
clone_size: .
d_call: .
cdr3_aa: CASSLGPPGHLYNEQFF
cdr3_nt: TGTGCCAGCAGCTTAGGGCCACCGGGACACTTATACAATGAGCAGTTCTTC

j_call: TRBJ2-1
cdr3_length: 15
v_call: TRBV18
clone_size: .
d_call: TRBD2
cdr3_aa: CASSPVSGTYNEQFF
cdr3_nt: TGTGCCAGCTCACCGGTCAGCGGGACCTACAATGAGCAGTTCTTC

j_call: TRBJ2-7
cdr3_length: 14
v_call: TRBV6-5
clone_size: .
d_call: TRBD2
cdr3_aa: CASRLAGGSHEQYF
cdr3_nt: TGTGCCAGCAGATTAGCGGGAGGGTCCCACGAGCAGTACTTC

j_call: TRBJ2-7
cdr3_length: 15
v_call: TRBV6-5
clone_size: .
d_call: TRBD2
cdr3_aa: CASSYVASGLDEQYF
cdr3_nt: TGTGCCAGCAGTTACGTCGCTAGCGGCCTTGACGAGCAGTACTTC

j_call: TRBJ2-5
cdr3_length: 14
v_call: TRBV6-1
clone_size: .
d_call: .
cdr3_aa: CASSEGGLQETQYF
cdr3_nt: TGTGCCAGCAGTGAAGGTGGACTGCAAGAGACCCAGTACTTC

j_call: TRBJ1-2
cdr3_length: 15
v_call: TRBV5-4
clone_size: .
d_call: TRBD1
cdr3_aa: CASSLLDRDNRGYTF
cdr3_nt: TGTGCCAGCAGCTTGCTGGACAGGGACAATAGGGGCTACACCTTC

j_call: TRBJ2-1
cdr3_length: 14
v_call: TRBV15
clone_size: .
d_call: TRBD1
cdr3_aa: CATRRGTGDNEQFF
cdr3_nt: TGTGCCACGCGAAGGGGGACAGGGGATAATGAGCAGTTCTTC

j_call: TRBJ1-1
cdr3_length: 14
v_call: TRBV4-1
clone_size: .
d_call: .
cdr3_aa: CASSQNERGTEAFF
cdr3_nt: TGCGCCAGCAGCCAGAACGAACGGGGGACTGAAGCTTTCTTT

j_call: TRBJ1-5
cdr3_length: 14
v_call: TRBV6-6
clone_size: .
d_call: TRBD1
cdr3_aa: CASSWTGGNQPQHF
cdr3_nt: TGTGCCAGCAGTTGGACAGGGGGCAATCAGCCCCAGCATTTT

j_call: TRBJ1-6
cdr3_length: 15
v_call: TRBV5-6
clone_size: .
d_call: TRBD1
cdr3_aa: CASSWGDRVNSPLHF
cdr3_nt: TGTGCCAGCAGCTGGGGGGACAGAGTCAATTCACCCCTCCACTTT

j_call: TRBJ1-5
cdr3_length: 18
v_call: TRBV6-1
clone_size: once
d_call: .
cdr3_aa: CASSEFGRHPGGNQPQHF
cdr3_nt: TGTGCCAGCAGTGAATTTGGCAGGCATCCGGGGGGCAATCAGCCCCAGCATTTT

j_call: TRBJ2-1
cdr3_length: 16
v_call: TRBV18
clone_size: .
d_call: TRBD2
cdr3_aa: CASSPRSSGRAFEQFF
cdr3_nt: TGTGCCAGCTCACCCCGTAGCAGCGGGAGGGCCTTTGAGCAGTTCTTC

j_call: TRBJ2-3
cdr3_length: 15
v_call: TRBV25-1
clone_size: .
d_call: .
cdr3_aa: CASSGRGGRRDTQYF
cdr3_nt: TGTGCCAGCAGCGGCAGAGGGGGAAGAAGGGATACGCAGTATTTT

j_call: TRBJ1-2
cdr3_length: 13
v_call: TRBV18
clone_size: few
d_call: .
cdr3_aa: CASSPAGAYGYTF
cdr3_nt: TGTGCCAGCTCACCAGCTGGGGCCTATGGCTACACCTTC

j_call: TRBJ1-2
cdr3_length: 12
v_call: TRBV7-9
clone_size: .
d_call: .
cdr3_aa: CASSFGEGEYTF
cdr3_nt: TGTGCCAGCAGCTTTGGCGAGGGGGAGTACACCTTC

j_call: TRBJ2-4
cdr3_length: 15
v_call: TRBV5-1
clone_size: .
d_call: .
cdr3_aa: CASRGGEIAKNIQYF
cdr3_nt: TGCGCCAGCAGAGGGGGGGAAATCGCCAAAAACATTCAGTACTTC

j_call: TRBJ2-1
cdr3_length: 17
v_call: TRBV19
clone_size: once
d_call: TRBD2
cdr3_aa: CASRMIRRTSGMDEQFF
cdr3_nt: TGTGCCAGTAGAATGATTCGGCGGACTAGCGGGATGGATGAGCAGTTCTTC

j_call: TRBJ2-7
cdr3_length: 13
v_call: TRBV29-1
clone_size: few
d_call: TRBD2
cdr3_aa: CSVGGGSPYEQYF
cdr3_nt: TGCAGCGTTGGCGGCGGGAGCCCCTACGAGCAGTACTTC

j_call: TRBJ1-4
cdr3_length: 15
v_call: TRBV27
clone_size: .
d_call: TRBD1
cdr3_aa: CASSPGDRWSEKLFF
cdr3_nt: TGTGCCAGCAGTCCTGGGGACAGGTGGTCTGAAAAACTGTTTTTT

j_call: TRBJ2-7
cdr3_length: 13
v_call: TRBV19
clone_size: .
d_call: .
cdr3_aa: CASSGQNSYEQYF
cdr3_nt: TGTGCCAGTAGCGGACAGAACTCATACGAGCAGTACTTC

j_call: TRBJ1-6
cdr3_length: 17
v_call: TRBV27
clone_size: .
d_call: .
cdr3_aa: CASSLVTAAFGGSPLHF
cdr3_nt: TGTGCCAGCAGTTTAGTAACGGCAGCCTTCGGGGGTTCACCCCTCCACTTT

j_call: TRBJ1-1
cdr3_length: 14
v_call: TRBV13
clone_size: .
d_call: .
cdr3_aa: CASSLERGTTEAFF
cdr3_nt: TGTGCCAGCAGCTTAGAGAGGGGGACCACTGAAGCTTTCTTT

j_call: TRBJ1-3
cdr3_length: 15
v_call: TRBV2
clone_size: .
d_call: .
cdr3_aa: CASSGNTASGNTIYF
cdr3_nt: TGTGCCAGCAGTGGAAATACAGCCTCTGGAAACACCATATATTTT

j_call: TRBJ1-4
cdr3_length: 13
v_call: TRBV15
clone_size: few
d_call: TRBD1
cdr3_aa: CATSRQGGEKLFF
cdr3_nt: TGTGCCACCAGCAGACAGGGGGGCGAAAAACTGTTTTTT

j_call: TRBJ2-2
cdr3_length: 17
v_call: TRBV4-3
clone_size: .
d_call: .
cdr3_aa: CASSQVSAGRATGELFF
cdr3_nt: TGCGCCAGCAGCCAAGTATCCGCGGGCCGGGCAACCGGGGAGCTGTTTTTT

j_call: TRBJ1-1
cdr3_length: 12
v_call: TRBV2
clone_size: .
d_call: .
cdr3_aa: CASGELGTEAFF
cdr3_nt: TGTGCCAGCGGAGAACTTGGCACTGAAGCTTTCTTT

j_call: TRBJ2-7
cdr3_length: 15
v_call: TRBV11-2
clone_size: .
d_call: .
cdr3_aa: CASSLQGTRSYEQYF
cdr3_nt: TGTGCCAGCAGCTTACAGGGGACCCGCTCCTACGAGCAGTACTTC

j_call: TRBJ2-7
cdr3_length: 15
v_call: TRBV5-1
clone_size: .
d_call: .
cdr3_aa: CASSLARGRLYEQYF
cdr3_nt: TGCGCCAGCAGCTTGGCCAGGGGTCGCCTTTACGAGCAGTACTTC

j_call: TRBJ2-7
cdr3_length: 16
v_call: TRBV18
clone_size: .
d_call: .
cdr3_aa: CASSPLQIGSSYEQYF
cdr3_nt: TGTGCCAGCTCACCACTACAAATCGGGTCCTCCTACGAGCAGTACTTC